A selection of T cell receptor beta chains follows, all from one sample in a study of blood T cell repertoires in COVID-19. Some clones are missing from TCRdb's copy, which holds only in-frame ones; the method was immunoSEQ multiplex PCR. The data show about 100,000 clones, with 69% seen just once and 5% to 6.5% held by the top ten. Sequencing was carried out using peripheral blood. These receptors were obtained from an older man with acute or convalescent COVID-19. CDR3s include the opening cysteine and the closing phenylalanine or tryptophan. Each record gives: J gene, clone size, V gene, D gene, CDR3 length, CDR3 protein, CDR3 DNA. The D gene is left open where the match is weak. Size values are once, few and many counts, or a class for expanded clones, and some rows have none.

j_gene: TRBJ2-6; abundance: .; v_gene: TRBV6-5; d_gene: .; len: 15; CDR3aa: CASTEHISGANVLTF; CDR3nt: TGTGCCAGCACCGAACACATCTCTGGGGCCAACGTCCTGACTTTC
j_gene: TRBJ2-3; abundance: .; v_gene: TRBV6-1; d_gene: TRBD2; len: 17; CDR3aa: CASSGRLAGGGADTQYF; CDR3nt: TGTGCCAGCAGTGGACGACTAGCGGGAGGGGGGGCAGATACGCAGTATTTT
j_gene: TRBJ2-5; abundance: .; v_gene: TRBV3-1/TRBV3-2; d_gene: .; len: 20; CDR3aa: CASSQDFPTLRLRDQETQYF; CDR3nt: TGTGCCAGCAGCCAAGATTTTCCGACCCTTAGGTTGAGGGACCAAGAGACCCAGTACTTC
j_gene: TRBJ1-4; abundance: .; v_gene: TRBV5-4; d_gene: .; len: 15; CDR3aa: CASSLAAQGGEKLFF; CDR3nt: TGTGCCAGCAGCTTGGCGGCACAGGGAGGGGAAAAACTGTTTTTT
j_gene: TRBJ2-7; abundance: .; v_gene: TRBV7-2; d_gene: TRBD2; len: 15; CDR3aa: CASSFTSGKSYEQYF; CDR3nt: TGTGCCAGCAGCTTCACTAGCGGGAAATCCTACGAGCAGTACTTC
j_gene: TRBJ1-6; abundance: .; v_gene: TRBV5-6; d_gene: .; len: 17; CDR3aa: CASSLGQVQAYNSPLHF; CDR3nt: TGTGCCAGCAGCTTGGGACAGGTTCAGGCCTATAATTCACCCCTCCACTTT
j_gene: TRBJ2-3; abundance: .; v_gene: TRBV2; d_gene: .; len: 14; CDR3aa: CASSGRPSTDTQYF; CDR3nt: TGTGCCAGCAGTGGGAGGCCAAGCACAGATACGCAGTATTTT
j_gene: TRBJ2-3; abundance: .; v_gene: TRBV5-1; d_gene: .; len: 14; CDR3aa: CASSLDSRGGTQYF; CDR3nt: TGCGCCAGCAGCTTAGACAGTCGAGGTGGTACGCAGTATTTT
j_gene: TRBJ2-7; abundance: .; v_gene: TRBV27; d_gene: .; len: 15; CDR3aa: CASSSDRLSSYEQYF; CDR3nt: TGTGCCAGCAGTTCCGACAGATTAAGCTCCTACGAGCAGTACTTC
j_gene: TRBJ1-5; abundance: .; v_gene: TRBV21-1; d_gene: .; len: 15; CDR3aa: CASSGRTGGGQPQHF; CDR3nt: TGTGCCAGCAGCGGACGGACAGGGGGCGGGCAGCCCCAGCATTTT
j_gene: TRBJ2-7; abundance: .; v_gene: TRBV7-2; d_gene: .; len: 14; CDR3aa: CASSLLSRDYEQYF; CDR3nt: TGTGCCAGCAGCTTATTATCGCGGGATTACGAGCAGTACTTC
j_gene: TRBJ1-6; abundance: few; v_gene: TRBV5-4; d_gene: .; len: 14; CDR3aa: CASSSAQKNSPLHF; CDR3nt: TGTGCCAGCAGCTCAGCACAGAAAAATTCACCCCTCCACTTT
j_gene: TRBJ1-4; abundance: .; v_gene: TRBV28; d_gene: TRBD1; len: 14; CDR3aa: CASRPQGASEKLFF; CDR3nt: TGTGCCAGCAGGCCGCAGGGGGCGAGTGAAAAACTGTTTTTT
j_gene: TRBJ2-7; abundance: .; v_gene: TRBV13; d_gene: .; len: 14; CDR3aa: CAGSSDTISYEQYF; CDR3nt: TGTGCCGGCAGCTCCGACACAATTTCCTACGAGCAGTACTTC
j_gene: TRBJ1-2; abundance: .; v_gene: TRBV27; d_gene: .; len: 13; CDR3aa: CASKDPGPYGYTF; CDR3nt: TGTGCCAGCAAGGATCCAGGCCCCTATGGCTACACCTTC
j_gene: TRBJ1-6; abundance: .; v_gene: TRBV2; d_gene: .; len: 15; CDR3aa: CASSESAGKGSPLHF; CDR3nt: TGTGCCAGCAGTGAATCGGCAGGGAAAGGATCACCCCTCCACTTT
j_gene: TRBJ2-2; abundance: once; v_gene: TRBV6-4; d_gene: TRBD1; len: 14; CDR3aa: CASSRDSTTGELFF; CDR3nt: TGTGCCAGCAGTCGGGACAGTACAACCGGGGAGCTGTTTTTT
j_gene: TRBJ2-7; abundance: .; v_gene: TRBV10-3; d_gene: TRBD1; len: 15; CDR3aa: CAISIRDRGPDEQYF; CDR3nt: TGTGCCATCAGTATCCGGGACAGGGGACCGGATGAGCAGTACTTC
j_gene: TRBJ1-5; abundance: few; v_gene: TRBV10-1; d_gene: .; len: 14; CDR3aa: CARKDSPSNQPQHF; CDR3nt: TGCGCCCGCAAGGACAGTCCTAGCAATCAGCCCCAGCATTTT
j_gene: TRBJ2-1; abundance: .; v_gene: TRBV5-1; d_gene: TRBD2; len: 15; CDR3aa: CASSLATSGYNEQFF; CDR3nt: TGCGCCAGCAGCTTGGCGACTAGCGGTTACAATGAGCAGTTCTTC
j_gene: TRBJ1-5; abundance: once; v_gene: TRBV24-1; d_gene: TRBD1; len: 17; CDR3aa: CATSETTGAPSNQPQHF; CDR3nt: TGTGCCACCAGTGAAACAACAGGGGCCCCTAGCAATCAGCCCCAGCATTTT
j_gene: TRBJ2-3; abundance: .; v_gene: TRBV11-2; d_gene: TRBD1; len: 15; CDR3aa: CASRTGTGGTDTQYF; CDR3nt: TGTGCCAGCAGAACCGGGACAGGGGGTACAGATACGCAGTATTTT
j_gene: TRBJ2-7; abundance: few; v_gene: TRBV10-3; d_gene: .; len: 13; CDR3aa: CAISESTAPEQYF; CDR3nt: TGTGCCATCAGTGAGTCTACTGCCCCCGAGCAGTACTTC
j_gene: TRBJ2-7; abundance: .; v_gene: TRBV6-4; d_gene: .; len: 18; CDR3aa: CASTRGTRVALGSYEQYF; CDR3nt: TGTGCCAGCACCAGGGGAACCAGGGTGGCACTAGGGTCCTACGAGCAGTACTTC
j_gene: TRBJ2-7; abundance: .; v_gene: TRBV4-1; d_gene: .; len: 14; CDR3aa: CASSHPLERLEQYF; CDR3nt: TGCGCCAGCAGCCACCCCTTGGAGAGGCTCGAGCAGTACTTC
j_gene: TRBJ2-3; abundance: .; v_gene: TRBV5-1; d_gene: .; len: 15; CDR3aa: CASSFSGDPTDTQYF; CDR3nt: TGCGCCAGCAGCTTCAGCGGAGACCCCACAGATACGCAGTATTTT
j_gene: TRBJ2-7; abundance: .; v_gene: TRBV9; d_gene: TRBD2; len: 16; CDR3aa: CASSVGPSGLTYEQYF; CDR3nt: TGTGCCAGCAGCGTCGGTCCTAGCGGGTTAACCTACGAGCAGTACTTC